This T cell receptor beta chain was found in a study of blood T cell repertoires in COVID-19. Study background: The origin of the acute and convalescent COVID-19 samples was the United States, Italy and Spain. Nucleic acid was either cDNA or gDNA, and it came from T cells, B-cell-depleted T cells, or PBMCs.

In the study's own analysis: Amplified reference gene primers provided the basis for estimating nucleated cell counts. Clones were sequenced by immunoSEQ multiplex PCR, and TCRdb holds only the in-frame ones, with some missing. The DNA was the basis for D and trimming; V, J and clone size are from that table. This table has 88,000 or so clones, 65% to 85% appearing once. This clone occurred once. The TCR originated in a man between 60 and 75 years old with acute or convalescent COVID-19. Sequences were obtained from peripheral blood.

CDR3 sequence: CASSLLGQETYEQYF. Here the CDR3 DNA reads TGTGCCAGCAGTTTATTGGGACAGGAGACCTACGAGCAGTACTTC. The rearrangement uses TRBV27 and TRBJ2-7; TRBD1 aligns across 8 bases. The V segment lost 1 base and the J segment 2 bases; nucleotides outside the gene matches: 4. Germline values: CDR1 MNHEY, CDR2 SMNVEV (reference sequence). This CDR3 spans 15 amino acids.